The 31 T cell receptor beta chains presented below share a single source sample, sequenced in a study of blood T cell repertoires in COVID-19. Using immunoSEQ multiplex PCR, the repertoire was profiled, and TCRdb retains in-frame clones only, with some absent. Found here are roughly 260,000 clones, roughly nine tenths of them singletons; the top ten hold 1% to 1.5%. Input material: PBMCs or T cells enriched from blood (not recorded which). The source is a human donor in a cohort exposed to, infected with or recovered from COVID-19 (not recorded which). The donor label of this sample is uncertain.

CDR3 residues: CASSQGPWGGVEQYF. CDR3 sequence (DNA): TGTGCCAGCAGCCAAGGGCCTTGGGGAGGGGTTGAGCAGTACTTC. V and J are TRBV3-1 (or the pseudogene TRBV3-2) and TRBJ2-7, with 7 bases lining up with TRBD2. J gave up 7 bases and V 1 base, and 10 bases lay outside the gene matches. The length of the CDR3 is 15 residues. The V gene's germline CDR1 is LGHDT and CDR2 YNNKEL (reference sequence).

The chain joins TRBV30 to TRBJ2-2; D gene uncertain. Germline V gene lookup returns CDR1 GTSNPN and CDR2 SVGIG (reference sequence). V gave up 0 bases and J gave up 2 bases, with 4 bases separating them. The CDR3 loop spans 13 amino acids. The CDR3 nucleotides are TGTGCCTGGAGTGTACATAACACCGGGGAGCTGTTTTTT. This sequence encodes CAWSVHNTGELFF.

J is TRBJ1-2 and V is TRBV3-1 (or the pseudogene TRBV3-2), with D perhaps matching TRBD1 (5 bases). Deletions cut 8 bases from V and 4 bases from J, with 14 bases between. CDR1 and CDR2 from the germline V gene are LGHDT and YNNKEL (reference sequence). The CDR3 contains 13 residues. Here the CDR3 DNA reads TGTGCCAGCGCCGGAATGGGGCCCTATGGCTACACCTTC. Translated, it gives CASAGMGPYGYTF.

The chain is built from TRBV27 and TRBJ1-1; the match to TRBD1 covers 10 bases. The ends lost 4 bases at V and 4 bases at J; junction bases unmatched: 12. Germline loops: CDR1 MNHEY, CDR2 SMNVEV (reference sequence). This CDR3 is built from 17 residues. The CDR3 region is CASSSGQGPPYGTEAFF. DNA of the CDR3: TGTGCCAGCAGTTCGGGACAGGGGCCGCCCTATGGCACTGAAGCTTTCTTT.

The chain is built from TRBV11-2 and TRBJ2-7; 11 nucleotides match TRBD1. The CDR3 consists of 15 residues. Germline V gene sequence: CDR1 SGHAT, CDR2 FQNNGV. Trimming at V came to 5 bases and at J to 2 bases, leaving 5 bases not matched to a gene. The CDR3 DNA reads as TGTGCCAGCAGCCCTGGGACAGGGGGTGCCTACGAGCAGTACTTC. Its protein is CASSPGTGGAYEQYF.

V usage is TRBV7-2 and J usage is TRBJ2-1, with 10 bases that match TRBD2. From germline, CDR1 is SGHTA and CDR2 FQGNSA. The CDR3 has 16 amino acids. V shed 1 base, J shed 4 bases, and the junction held 4 bases outside the gene matches. The CDR3 nucleotides are TGTGCCAGCAGCTTAGGTCCTAGCGGGGGATACAATGAGCAGTTCTTC. It codes for CASSLGPSGGYNEQFF.

V usage is TRBV5-1 and J usage is TRBJ1-1; D ambiguous. V gave up 0 bases and J gave up 6 bases, with 9 bases separating them. The CDR3 consists of 13 residues. Germline CDR1 SGHRS, CDR2 YFSETQ. CDR3 DNA: TGCGCCAGCAGCTTGGCCGAGGGAGCTGAAGCTTTCTTT. Translated: CASSLAEGAEAFF.

The rearrangement joins TRBV5-4 to TRBJ2-7; D is possibly TRBD2 (6 bases). The V end lost 2 bases, the J end lost 3 bases, and 9 bases lay between the germline ends. The CDR3 runs 13 residues. Per germline, CDR1 SGHNT and CDR2 YYREEE (reference sequence). CDR3 in amino acids: CASSFRGFYEQYF. CDR3 DNA sequence: TGTGCCAGCAGCTTCCGGGGGTTCTACGAGCAGTACTTC.

This clone was observed once. This chain links TRBV7-9 with TRBJ1-3, with D tentatively TRBD1 (5 bases). Germline V gene sequence: CDR1 SEHNR, CDR2 FQNEAQ (reference sequence). The germline V and J ends were trimmed by 4 bases and 0 bases, with 16 bases remaining between them. The CDR3 totals 17 residues. The CDR3 coding sequence is TGTGCCAGCAGCTCACTCGAAGGACAAAGCTCTGGAAACACCATATATTTT. Its protein product is CASSSLEGQSSGNTIYF.

This clone came up once. The V gene is TRBV4-3, the J gene TRBJ2-7; 8 bases fit TRBD2. CDR3 length: 15 amino acids. Germline CDR1 LGHNA, CDR2 YSLEER. J lost 6 bases, V lost 0 bases, and 7 bases had no gene match. The CDR3 DNA sequence: TGCGCCAGCAGCCAAGAACCGGGAGGGTGGGGCGAGCAGTACTTC. Encoded protein: CASSQEPGGWGEQYF.

This clone has just one count. This sequence joins TRBV6-5 and TRBJ1-6; 7 positions agree with TRBD1. The CDR3 has 14 amino acids. Germline CDR1 and CDR2: MNHEY and SVGAGI. Trimming cost V 2 bases and J 9 bases; bases outside gene matches: 4. The CDR3 sequence: CASSYRQGGSPLHF. CDR3 nucleotide sequence: TGTGCCAGCAGTTACAGGCAGGGGGGTTCACCCCTCCACTTT.

This chain uses TRBV10-3 with TRBJ1-2, with TRBD1 as a possible D gene (5 bases). Germline assignment: CDR1 ENHRY and CDR2 SYGVKD. The CDR3 has 13 residues. V lost 2 bases and J lost 8, with 12 bases in between. CDR3 loop: CAISEDGGDGYTF. The CDR3 DNA is TGTGCCATCAGTGAGGATGGAGGGGACGGCTACACCTTC.

This clone was picked up one time. The rearrangement joins TRBV10-3 to TRBJ1-3; maybe TRBD1 (5 bases). CDR3 size: 14 residues. CDR1 and CDR2 from the germline V gene are ENHRY and SYGVKD. V was clipped by 4 bases and J by 4 bases, with 11 bases between them. The chain's CDR3 is CAISASGPGNTIYF. The CDR3, as DNA: TGTGCCATCAGTGCTTCAGGGCCGGGAAACACCATATATTTT.

CDR3: CASSLSGWDIQYF. CDR3 nucleotide sequence: TGTGCCAGCAGCTTGTCAGGGTGGGACATTCAGTACTTC. The rearrangement joins TRBV5-5 to TRBJ2-4; a weak D match, TRBD1 (5 bases). The CDR3 sequence is 13 residues long. CDR1 SGHKS and CDR2 YYEKEE come from the germline V gene (reference sequence). Deletions cut 1 base from V and 8 bases from J, with 10 bases between.

This chain links TRBV24-1 with TRBJ1-2; 7 bases line up with TRBD1. Trimming at V came to 7 bases and at J to 4 bases, leaving 11 bases not matched to a gene. CDR3 length: 15 amino acids. Germline V lookup: CDR1 KGHDR, CDR2 SFDVKD. The CDR3 sequence: CATRPSLGGGYGYTF. CDR3 coding DNA: TGTGCCACCAGGCCCTCGCTAGGGGGCGGCTATGGCTACACCTTC.

V usage is TRBV18 and J usage is TRBJ1-5; 9 bases line up with TRBD1. Germline assignment: CDR1 KGHSH and CDR2 LQKENI. With 3 bases clipped from V and 1 base from J, the junction kept 4 bases outside the gene matches. The CDR3 consists of 16 residues. The CDR3 DNA reads as TGTGCCAGCTCACCCCTGGACAGGGGAAGCAATCAGCCCCAGCATTTT. Protein product: CASSPLDRGSNQPQHF.

This clone was detected only once. The chain uses TRBV30 and TRBJ1-3; TRBD1 might be the D (5 bases). The germline CDR1 and CDR2 sequences are GTSNPN and SVGIG (reference sequence). The ends were cut back, 0 bases at V and 4 bases at J, with 10 bases in the middle. The CDR3 extends over 14 amino acids. CDR3 sequence reads: CAWSVGQGGNTIYF. The CDR3 region has the DNA TGTGCCTGGAGTGTAGGGCAGGGAGGAAACACCATATATTTT.

The chain uses TRBV23-1 and TRBJ2-3; perhaps TRBD2 as D (5 bases). TRBV23-1 is sorted into the ORF group, with uncertain function. With 6 bases removed from V and 0 bases from J, the gap between germline ends came to 13 bases. CDR3 length equals 15 residues. The DNA of the CDR3 is TGCGCCAGCAGGAAGGCGGGTGCTAGCACAGATACGCAGTATTTT. Protein: CASRKAGASTDTQYF.

The chain has TRBV3-1 (or the pseudogene TRBV3-2) and TRBJ2-3, with 8 nucleotides matching TRBD2. The CDR3 spans 16 residues. Trimming cost V 4 bases and J 2 bases; bases outside gene matches: 8. In germline, CDR1 is LGHDT, CDR2 YNNKEL (reference sequence). The CDR3 loop reads CASSREIGGATDTQYF. The DNA for the CDR3 is TGTGCCAGCAGCCGAGAGATCGGGGGGGCCACAGATACGCAGTATTTT.

The V call is TRBV6-2 or TRBV6-3, the J call TRBJ2-2; the match to TRBD2 covers 8 bases. V was clipped by 0 bases and J by 6 bases; unmatched bases: 0. Germline-derived CDR1 and CDR2 are MNHEY and SVGEGT. The CDR3 loop spans 14 amino acids. CDR3 in amino acids: CASSYSRGAGELFF. The CDR3 nucleotides are TGTGCCAGCAGTTACTCGCGGGGGGCCGGGGAGCTGTTTTTT.

The J gene is TRBJ1-2, the V gene TRBV6-5; D is unclear. There are 16 residues in the CDR3. Germline CDR1 and CDR2: MNHEY and SVGAGI. Trimming pared 0 bases from V and 5 bases from J, leaving 16 bases between. CDR3 coding DNA: TGTGCCAGCAGTTACTCGAAAGGAGGAGGGCTTTATGGCTACACCTTC. The encoded protein is CASSYSKGGGLYGYTF.

The table lists this clone with a few counts. The V call is TRBV5-1, the J call TRBJ2-3; 8 bases match TRBD1. Germline CDR1 SGHRS, CDR2 YFSETQ. The CDR3 is made up of 15 amino acids. J lost 1 base, V lost 8 bases, and 9 bases had no gene match. DNA of the CDR3: TGCGCCAGTACCTCGACAGGGGACGGCACAGATACGCAGTATTTT. Translating gives CASTSTGDGTDTQYF.

The gene calls are TRBV5-1 and TRBJ2-7; TRBD1 might be the D (6 bases). CDR1 and CDR2 (germline): SGHRS, YFSETQ. V lost 4 bases, J lost 5 bases, and 19 bases lay in between. This CDR3 contains 15 residues. The CDR3 is CASSTEPGTPNEQYF. The CDR3, as DNA: TGCGCCAGCAGCACTGAACCCGGGACACCTAACGAGCAGTACTTC. Variable domain in full (rest from reference TRBV5-1 and TRBJ2-7): KAGVTQTPRYLIKTRGQQVTLSCSPISGHRSVSWYQQTPGQGLQFLFEYFSETQRNKGNFPGRFSGRQFSNSRSEMNVSTLELGDSALYLCASSTEPGTPNEQYFGPGTRLTVT.

The chain recombines TRBV13 with TRBJ2-2; D remains unclear. V was shortened by 4 bases and J by 8 bases, with 14 bases between the two germline ends. The germline CDR1 and CDR2 sequences are PRHDT and FYEKMQ (reference sequence). This CDR3 region has 14 residues. The CDR3 DNA reads as TGTGCCAGCAGCTCGTATCGCCCCACAGGGGAGCTGTTTTTT. It encodes CASSSYRPTGELFF.

The chain combines TRBV3-1 (or the pseudogene TRBV3-2) with TRBJ2-3, with 10 nucleotides matching TRBD2. J gave up 6 bases and V 1 base, and 13 bases lay outside the gene matches. The CDR3 has 18 amino acids. CDR1 and CDR2 from the germline V gene are LGHDT and YNNKEL (reference sequence). In nucleotides, the CDR3 is TGTGCCAGCAGCCAAGTCGGCTGGAGCGGGGGGGCTCTGGATACGCAGTATTTT. Translating gives CASSQVGWSGGALDTQYF.

The chain is built from TRBV18 and TRBJ1-5; D remains ambiguous. Germline V lookup: CDR1 KGHSH, CDR2 LQKENI. The CDR3 is 13 amino acids. Trimming stripped 1 base from V and 5 bases from J, with 6 bases between. As DNA, the CDR3 is TGTGCCAGCTCACCACAGCCCGATCAGCCCCAGCATTTT. It specifies CASSPQPDQPQHF.

The rearrangement joins TRBV23-1 to TRBJ1-4, with TRBD1 matching 7 bases. TRBV23-1 is recorded as an ORF, its role being uncertain. With 2 bases clipped from V and 8 bases from J, the junction kept 8 bases outside the gene matches. The CDR3 has 15 amino acids. CDR3 bases: TGCGCCAGCAGTCAACCAACAGGGGTAGACGAAAAACTGTTTTTT. Translated, it gives CASSQPTGVDEKLFF.

V gene TRBV7-9 combines with J gene TRBJ2-2, with unresolved D. Germline-derived CDR1 and CDR2 are SEHNR and FQNEAQ (reference sequence). V was cut by 5 bases and J by 2 bases, with 9 bases left in between. This CDR3 contains 14 residues. Here the CDR3 DNA reads TGTGCCAGCAGCACCGGGTTTAACACCGGGGAGCTGTTTTTT. It is translated as CASSTGFNTGELFF.

This clone has only one observation. V is TRBV7-6 and J is TRBJ2-5; D is perhaps TRBD2 (6 bases). This CDR3 has 13 amino acids. Trimming left V 5 bases short and J 5 bases short, with 12 bases between. Germline CDR1 and CDR2: SGHVS and FNYEAQ. CDR3 in amino acids: CASSVTGGETQYF. The CDR3 region has the DNA TGTGCCAGCAGCGTCACTGGGGGGGAGACCCAGTACTTC.

This clone was picked up one time. The rearrangement links TRBV6-5 to TRBJ1-2; no firm D call. The CDR3 sequence is 13 residues long. CDR1 and CDR2 from the germline V gene are MNHEY and SVGAGI. Trimming removed 3 bases from V and 4 bases from J, with 9 bases in between. The CDR3 is CASSYGEAYGYTF. The CDR3 DNA reads as TGTGCCAGCAGTTATGGAGAGGCCTATGGCTACACCTTC.

The chain employs TRBV21-1 and TRBJ2-7; TRBD1 is the table's D call, not checked against the DNA. TRBV21-1 is a pseudogene locus. CDR3 length: 16 amino acids. The CDR3, as DNA: TGTGCCAGCACCAAACTAAATCTCTACAGGGTTTGCGAGCAGTACTTC. Translated, it gives CASTKLNLYRVCEQYF.